Presented here are 18 T cell receptor beta chains from one specimen sequenced in a study of immune cell composition in non-small cell lung cancer. Data came from immunoSEQ multiplex PCR; TCRdb stores just in-frame clones and leaves some out. The sample records fewer than 550 clones, more than 70% being singletons. The sequenced material came from lung tumor tissue. These TCRs come from a human donor with non-small cell lung cancer.

The chain has TRBV5-1 and TRBJ2-2, with 12 bases matching TRBD2. Germline CDR1 SGHRS, CDR2 YFSETQ. With V trimmed by 3 bases and J by 5 bases, 14 bases remained unmatched. The CDR3 runs 19 residues. CDR3: CASSSHSTSGRTGTGELFF. The CDR3 DNA sequence: TGCGCCAGCAGCTCCCATTCGACTAGCGGGAGAACCGGGACCGGGGAGCTGTTTTTT.

The chain recombines TRBV5-8 with TRBJ1-1, with 7 nucleotides matching TRBD1. Per germline, CDR1 SGHTS and CDR2 YDEGEE. The CDR3 runs 14 residues. V lost 1 base to trimming and J lost 4 bases; unmatched junction nucleotides: 4. Written as DNA, the CDR3 is TGTGCCAGCAGCTTGAGGGGGCTGGGCACTGAAGCTTTCTTT. Amino acids: CASSLRGLGTEAFF.

This clone has a handful of counts. V is TRBV7-2 and J is TRBJ2-7, with 7 bases that match TRBD2. The CDR3 covers 16 residues. Unmatched junction bases numbered 7, after V lost 1 base and J lost 1 base. The germline CDR1 and CDR2 sequences are SGHTA and FQGNSA. The CDR3 nucleotides are TGTGCCAGCAGCTTAGTTTCGACTAGCTCATCCTACGAGCAGTACTTC. It yields the protein CASSLVSTSSSYEQYF.

This clone has only one observation. The chain is built from TRBV5-5 and TRBJ1-3; weak D call: TRBD1 (6 bases). There are 15 residues in the CDR3. Germline CDR1 and CDR2: SGHKS and YYEKEE (reference sequence). V was pared by 2 bases and J by 1 base, with 10 bases between. CDR3 residues: CASSFRGSSGNTIYF. The CDR3 nucleotides read TGTGCCAGCAGCTTTAGGGGGTCTTCTGGAAACACCATATATTTT.

In its sample, this clone was seen a few times. The chain links TRBV27 to TRBJ2-1; 10 positions agree with TRBD2. Losses at the gene ends were 7 bases for V and 6 bases for J; bases not matched to a gene: 12. CDR1 is MNHEY, CDR2 SMNVEV, per germline (reference sequence). CDR3 size: 16 residues. For the CDR3, the DNA is TGTGCCAGCACCACCTACGAAGCGGGGGGGCTCAATGAGCAGTTCTTC. Its translation: CASTTYEAGGLNEQFF.

The chain carries TRBV28 and TRBJ2-7; D gene unclear. CDR1 MDHEN and CDR2 SYDVKM come from the germline V gene. The V and J ends lost 2 bases and 5 bases respectively, with 4 bases between them. The CDR3 extends over 11 amino acids. The CDR3 coding sequence is TGTGCCAGCAGTTTAGTTAACGAGCAGTACTTC. Translation gives CASSLVNEQYF.

This clone was found once. The V and J genes are TRBV19 and TRBJ1-5; D uncertain. The CDR3 has 13 residues. The V and J ends lost 3 bases and 2 bases respectively, with 5 bases between them. The germline gives CDR1 LNHDA, CDR2 SQIVND (reference sequence). Here the CDR3 reads CASSILGNQPQHF. The CDR3 coding sequence is TGTGCCAGTAGTATCCTAGGCAATCAGCCCCAGCATTTT.

This clone occurred once. V gene TRBV5-1 combines with J gene TRBJ2-5, with D perhaps TRBD1 (5 bases). Trimming removed 5 bases at V and 1 base at J, with 15 bases between. There are 15 residues in the CDR3. Germline V lookup: CDR1 SGHRS, CDR2 YFSETQ. CDR3 nucleotide sequence: TGCGCCAGCAGGGTGGCAGGGATCCCCCAAGAGACCCAGTACTTC. Amino acids: CASRVAGIPQETQYF. Full variable domain (rest looked up from reference TRBV5-1 and TRBJ2-5): KAGVTQTPRYLIKTRGQQVTLSCSPISGHRSVSWYQQTPGQGLQFLFEYFSETQRNKGNFPGRFSGRQFSNSRSEMNVSTLELGDSALYLCASRVAGIPQETQYFGPGTRLLVL.

V gene TRBV6-1 combines with J gene TRBJ1-2; 9 bases agree with TRBD1. J was trimmed by 8 bases and V by 4 bases; bases with no gene match: 11. This CDR3 is built from 15 residues. Per germline, CDR1 MNHNS and CDR2 SASEGT. DNA of the CDR3: TGTGCCAGCAGTGCCAAGACAGGGGGGAATGAGGGCTACACCTTC. Protein product: CASSAKTGGNEGYTF.

This chain uses TRBV6-1 with TRBJ1-5; no clear D. The CDR3 loop spans 14 amino acids. The germline CDR1 and CDR2 sequences are MNHNS and SASEGT. V lost 2 bases and J 0 bases, leaving 5 bases between the germline ends. Written as DNA, the CDR3 is TGTGCCAGCAGTGAACACTATAGCAATCAGCCCCAGCATTTT. This translates into CASSEHYSNQPQHF.

The chain is built from TRBV7-9 and TRBJ1-2; 8 bases are shared with TRBD1. Per the germline V gene, CDR1 is SEHNR and CDR2 is FQNEAQ (reference sequence). V trimming: 1 base; J trimming: 4 bases; junction bases outside the gene matches: 11. The CDR3 length is 17 residues. The CDR3 reads CASSLESAQGASYGYTF. DNA for the CDR3: TGTGCCAGCAGCTTAGAGAGTGCGCAGGGGGCGAGCTATGGCTACACCTTC.

The chain recombines TRBV7-6 with TRBJ1-5; D is unclear. The CDR3 runs 15 residues. Trimming took off 1 base at V and 3 bases at J, with 10 bases between the two ends. Looked up from germline, CDR1 is SGHVS and CDR2 is FNYEAQ. CDR3 sequence reads: CASSLDGASNQPQHF. The CDR3 coding sequence is TGTGCCAGCAGCTTAGACGGAGCCTCCAATCAGCCCCAGCATTTT.

The rearrangement links TRBV28 to TRBJ2-2, with TRBD2 matching over 7 bases. Looked up from germline, CDR1 is MDHEN and CDR2 is SYDVKM. The V and J ends lost 7 bases and 7 bases, in that order; junction bases with no gene match: 9. The CDR3 has 14 amino acids. DNA for the CDR3: TGTGCCAGCATTCCTGGGAGGGTCAGCGGGGAGCTGTTTTTT. This codes for CASIPGRVSGELFF.

The chain joins TRBV5-4 to TRBJ2-3; the match to TRBD2 covers 8 bases. Germline V CDR1 and CDR2: SGHNT, YYREEE (reference sequence). The V segment lost 0 bases and the J segment 7 bases; nucleotides outside the gene matches: 10. This CDR3 spans 16 amino acids. CDR3 sequence: CASSLVGTRRTNTQYF. CDR3 DNA sequence: TGTGCCAGCAGCTTGGTAGGGACTAGGAGAACGAATACGCAGTATTTT. Full variable domain (outside the CDR3, taken from reference TRBV5-4 and TRBJ2-3): ETGVTQSPTHLIKTRGQQVTLRCSSQSGHNTVSWYQQALGQGPQFIFQYYREEENGRGNFPPRFSGLQFPNYSSELNVNALELDDSALYLCASSLVGTRRTNTQYFGPGTRLTVL.

The chain is built from TRBV6-6 and TRBJ1-4; a weak D match, TRBD1 (5 bases). With 5 bases removed from V and 2 bases from J, the gap between germline ends came to 15 bases. Germline values: CDR1 MNHNY, CDR2 SVGAGI (reference sequence). This CDR3 spans 16 amino acids. CDR3 protein: CASSRAGFATNEKLFF. CDR3 nucleotides: TGTGCCAGCAGTAGGGCAGGGTTTGCCACTAATGAAAAACTGTTTTTT.

This chain connects TRBV5-8 to TRBJ2-5; D gene ambiguous. Matching the DNA end better, TRBJ2-7 makes the J call doubtful. The germline CDR1 and CDR2 sequences are SGHTS and YDEGEE. The length of the CDR3 is 13 residues. CDR3 coding DNA: TGTGCCAGCAGCCTCCTGGGCCCCTACGAGCAGTACTTC. Protein product: CASSLLGPYEQYF.

V is TRBV29-1 and J is TRBJ1-1, with D unresolved. CDR1 SQVTM and CDR2 ANQGSEA come from the germline V gene. Trimming cost V 4 bases and J 3 bases, with 12 bases left between them. The CDR3 runs 13 residues. For the CDR3, the DNA is TGCAGCGTTGCTGCTTCGCCGGACACTGAAGCTTTCTTT. Amino acid sequence: CSVAASPDTEAFF.

This sequence joins TRBV10-3 and TRBJ2-3; 7 bases line up with TRBD2. The CDR3 totals 12 residues. Per germline, CDR1 ENHRY and CDR2 SYGVKD. The trim removed 8 bases at V and 1 base at J, leaving 0 bases unmatched. As DNA, the CDR3 is TGTGCCATCGGGGGGGGCACAGATACGCAGTATTTT. As protein: CAIGGGTDTQYF.